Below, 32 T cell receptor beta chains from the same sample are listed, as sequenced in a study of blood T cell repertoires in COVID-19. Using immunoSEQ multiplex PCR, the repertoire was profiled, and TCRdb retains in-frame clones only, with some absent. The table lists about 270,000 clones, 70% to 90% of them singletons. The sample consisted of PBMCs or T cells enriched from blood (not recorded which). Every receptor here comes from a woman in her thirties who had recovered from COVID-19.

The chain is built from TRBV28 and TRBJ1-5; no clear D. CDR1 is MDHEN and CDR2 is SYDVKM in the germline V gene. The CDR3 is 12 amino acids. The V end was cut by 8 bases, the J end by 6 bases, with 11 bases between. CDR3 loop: CASFPPGQPQHF. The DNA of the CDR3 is TGTGCCAGCTTCCCCCCGGGTCAGCCCCAGCATTTT.

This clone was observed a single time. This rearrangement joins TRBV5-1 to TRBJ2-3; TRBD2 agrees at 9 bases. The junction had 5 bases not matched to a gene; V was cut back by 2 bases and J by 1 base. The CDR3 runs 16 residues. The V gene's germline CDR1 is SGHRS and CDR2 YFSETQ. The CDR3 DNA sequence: TGCGCCAGCAGCTTCGGGACTAGCTTAGGCACAGATACGCAGTATTTT. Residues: CASSFGTSLGTDTQYF.

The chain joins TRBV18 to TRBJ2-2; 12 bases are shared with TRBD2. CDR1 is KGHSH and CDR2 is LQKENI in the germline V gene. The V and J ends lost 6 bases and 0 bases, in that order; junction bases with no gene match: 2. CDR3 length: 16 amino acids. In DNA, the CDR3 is TGTGCCAGCTCTCGGACTAGCGGGACGAACACCGGGGAGCTGTTTTTT. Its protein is CASSRTSGTNTGELFF. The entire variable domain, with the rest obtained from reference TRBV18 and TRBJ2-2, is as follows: NAGVMQNPRHLVRRRGQEARLRCSPMKGHSHVYWYRQLPEEGLKFMVYLQKENIIDESGMPKERFSAEFPKEGPSILRIQQVVRGDSAAYFCASSRTSGTNTGELFFGEGSRLTVL.

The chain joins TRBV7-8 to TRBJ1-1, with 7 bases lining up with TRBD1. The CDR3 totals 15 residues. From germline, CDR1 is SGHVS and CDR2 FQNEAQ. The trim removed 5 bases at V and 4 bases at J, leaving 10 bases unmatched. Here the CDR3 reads CASSPDRAGSTEAFF. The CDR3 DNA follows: TGTGCCAGCAGCCCAGACAGGGCGGGTAGCACTGAAGCTTTCTTT.

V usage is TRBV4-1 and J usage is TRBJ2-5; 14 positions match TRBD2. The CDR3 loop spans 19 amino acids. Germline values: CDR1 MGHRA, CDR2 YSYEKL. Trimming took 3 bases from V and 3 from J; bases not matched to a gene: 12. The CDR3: CASSHKSGLAGALEETQYF. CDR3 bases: TGCGCCAGCAGCCACAAGTCGGGACTAGCGGGAGCACTCGAAGAGACCCAGTACTTC.

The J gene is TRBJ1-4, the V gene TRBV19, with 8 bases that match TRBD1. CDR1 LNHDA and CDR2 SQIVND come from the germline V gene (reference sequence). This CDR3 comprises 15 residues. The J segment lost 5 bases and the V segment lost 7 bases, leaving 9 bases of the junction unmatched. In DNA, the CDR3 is TGTGCCAGTACCCCCCGGGACAGGTGGAATGAAAAACTGTTTTTT. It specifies CASTPRDRWNEKLFF.

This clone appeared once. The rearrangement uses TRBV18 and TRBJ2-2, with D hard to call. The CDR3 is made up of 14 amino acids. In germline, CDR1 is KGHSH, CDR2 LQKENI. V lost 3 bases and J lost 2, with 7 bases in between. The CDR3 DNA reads TGTGCCAGCTCACCTCGACAAAACACCGGGGAGCTGTTTTTT. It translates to CASSPRQNTGELFF. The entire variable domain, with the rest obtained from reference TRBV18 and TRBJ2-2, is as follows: NAGVMQNPRHLVRRRGQEARLRCSPMKGHSHVYWYRQLPEEGLKFMVYLQKENIIDESGMPKERFSAEFPKEGPSILRIQQVVRGDSAAYFCASSPRQNTGELFFGEGSRLTVL.

CDR3 residues: CASSQDLWEAQPQHF. Here the CDR3 DNA reads TGCGCCAGCAGCCAAGACCTGTGGGAGGCACAGCCCCAGCATTTT. The J gene is TRBJ1-5, the V gene TRBV4-1; D not certain. Trimming left V 0 bases short and J 7 bases short, with 13 bases between. The CDR3 is 15 residues long. Germline CDR1 and CDR2: MGHRA and YSYEKL.

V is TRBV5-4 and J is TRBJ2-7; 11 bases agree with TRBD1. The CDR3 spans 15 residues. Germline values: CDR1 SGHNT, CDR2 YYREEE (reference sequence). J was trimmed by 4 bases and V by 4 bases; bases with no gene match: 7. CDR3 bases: TGTGCCAGCAGCGCCCCCGGGACAGGGGGTTACGAGCAGTACTTC. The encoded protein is CASSAPGTGGYEQYF.

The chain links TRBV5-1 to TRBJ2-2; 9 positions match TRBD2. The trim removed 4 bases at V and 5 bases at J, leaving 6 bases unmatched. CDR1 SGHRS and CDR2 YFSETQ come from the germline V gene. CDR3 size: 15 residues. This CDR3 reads CASSPTSGATGELFF. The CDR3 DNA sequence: TGCGCCAGCAGCCCGACTAGCGGAGCTACCGGGGAGCTGTTTTTT. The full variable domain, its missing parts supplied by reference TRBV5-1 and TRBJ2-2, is KAGVTQTPRYLIKTRGQQVTLSCSPISGHRSVSWYQQTPGQGLQFLFEYFSETQRNKGNFPGRFSGRQFSNSRSEMNVSTLELGDSALYLCASSPTSGATGELFFGEGSRLTVL.

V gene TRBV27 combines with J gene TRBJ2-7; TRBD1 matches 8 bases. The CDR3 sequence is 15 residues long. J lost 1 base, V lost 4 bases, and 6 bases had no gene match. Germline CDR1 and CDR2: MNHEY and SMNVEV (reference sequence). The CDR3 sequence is CASSSTGVGSYEQYF. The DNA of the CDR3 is TGTGCCAGCAGTTCGACAGGGGTCGGGTCCTACGAGCAGTACTTC.

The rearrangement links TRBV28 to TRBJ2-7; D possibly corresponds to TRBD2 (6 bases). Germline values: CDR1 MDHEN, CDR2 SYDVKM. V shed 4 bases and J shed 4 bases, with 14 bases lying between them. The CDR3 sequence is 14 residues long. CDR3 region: CASSSGGPRYEQYF. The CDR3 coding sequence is TGTGCCAGCAGTTCCGGAGGGCCGAGGTACGAGCAGTACTTC.

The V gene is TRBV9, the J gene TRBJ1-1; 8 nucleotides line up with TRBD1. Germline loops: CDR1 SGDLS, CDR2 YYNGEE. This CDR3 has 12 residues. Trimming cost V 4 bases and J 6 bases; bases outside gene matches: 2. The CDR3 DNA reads TGTGCCAGCAGCCTGACAGGGGCTGAAGCTTTCTTT. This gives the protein CASSLTGAEAFF.

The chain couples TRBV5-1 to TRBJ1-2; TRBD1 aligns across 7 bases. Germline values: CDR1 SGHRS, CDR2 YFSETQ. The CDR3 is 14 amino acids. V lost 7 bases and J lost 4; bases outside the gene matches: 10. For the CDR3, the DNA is TGCGCCAGCCGGGAGGGGGCGAGTCCCTATGGCTACACCTTC. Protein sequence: CASREGASPYGYTF.

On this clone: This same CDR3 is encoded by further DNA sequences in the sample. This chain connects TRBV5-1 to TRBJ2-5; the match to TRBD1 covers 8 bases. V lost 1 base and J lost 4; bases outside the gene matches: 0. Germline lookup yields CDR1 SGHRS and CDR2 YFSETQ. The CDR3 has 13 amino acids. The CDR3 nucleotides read TGCGCCAGCAGCTTGACAGGGGGAGAGACCCAGTACTTC. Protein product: CASSLTGGETQYF.

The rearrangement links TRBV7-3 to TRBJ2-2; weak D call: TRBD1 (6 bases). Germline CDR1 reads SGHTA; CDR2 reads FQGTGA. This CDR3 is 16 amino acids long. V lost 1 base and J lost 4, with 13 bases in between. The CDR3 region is CASSLNPLQGTGELFF. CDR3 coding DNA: TGTGCCAGCAGCTTAAACCCCTTACAGGGCACCGGGGAGCTGTTTTTT.

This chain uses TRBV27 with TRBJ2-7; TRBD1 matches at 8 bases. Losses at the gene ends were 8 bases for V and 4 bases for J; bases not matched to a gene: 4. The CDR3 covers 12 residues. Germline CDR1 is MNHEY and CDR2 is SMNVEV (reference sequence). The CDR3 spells CASSDRGYEQYF. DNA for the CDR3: TGTGCCAGCTCAGACAGGGGATACGAGCAGTACTTC.

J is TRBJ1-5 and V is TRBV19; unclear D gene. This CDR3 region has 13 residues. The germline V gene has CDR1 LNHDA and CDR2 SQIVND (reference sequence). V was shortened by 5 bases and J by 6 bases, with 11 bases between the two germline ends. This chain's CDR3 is CASSWQRGQPQHF. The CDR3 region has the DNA TGTGCCAGTAGTTGGCAGCGGGGTCAGCCCCAGCATTTT.

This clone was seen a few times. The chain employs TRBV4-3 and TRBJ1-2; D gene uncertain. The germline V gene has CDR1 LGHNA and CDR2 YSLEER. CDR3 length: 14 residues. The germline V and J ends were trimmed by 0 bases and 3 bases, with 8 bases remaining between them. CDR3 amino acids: CASSQEYPDYGYTF. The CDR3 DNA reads TGCGCCAGCAGCCAAGAATATCCGGACTATGGCTACACCTTC.

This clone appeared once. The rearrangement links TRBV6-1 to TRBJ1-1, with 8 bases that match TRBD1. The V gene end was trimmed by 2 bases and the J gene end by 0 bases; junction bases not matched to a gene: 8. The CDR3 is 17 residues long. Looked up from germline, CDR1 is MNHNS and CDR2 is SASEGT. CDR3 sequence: CASSESGQGGLNTEAFF. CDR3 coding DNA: TGTGCCAGCAGTGAAAGTGGACAGGGCGGGTTGAACACTGAAGCTTTCTTT.

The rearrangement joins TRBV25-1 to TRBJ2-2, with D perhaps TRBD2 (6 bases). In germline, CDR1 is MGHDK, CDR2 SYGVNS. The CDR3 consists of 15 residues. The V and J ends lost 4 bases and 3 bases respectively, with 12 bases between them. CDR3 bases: TGTGCCAGCAGTGGTAGCGGTTCCTACACCGGGGAGCTGTTTTTT. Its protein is CASSGSGSYTGELFF.

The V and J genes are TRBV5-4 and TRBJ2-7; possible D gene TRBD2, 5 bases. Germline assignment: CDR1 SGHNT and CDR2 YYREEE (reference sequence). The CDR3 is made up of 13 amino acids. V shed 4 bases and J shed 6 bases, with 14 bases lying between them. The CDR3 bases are TGTGCCAGCAGCCTCCACGGGGTGGGCGAGCAGTACTTC. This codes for CASSLHGVGEQYF.

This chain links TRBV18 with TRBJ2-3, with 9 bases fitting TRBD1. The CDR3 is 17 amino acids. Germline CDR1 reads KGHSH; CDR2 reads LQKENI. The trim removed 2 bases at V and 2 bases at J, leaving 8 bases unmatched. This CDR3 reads CASSPGTWTGDTDTQYF. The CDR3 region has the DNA TGTGCCAGCTCACCAGGGACCTGGACAGGGGACACAGATACGCAGTATTTT.

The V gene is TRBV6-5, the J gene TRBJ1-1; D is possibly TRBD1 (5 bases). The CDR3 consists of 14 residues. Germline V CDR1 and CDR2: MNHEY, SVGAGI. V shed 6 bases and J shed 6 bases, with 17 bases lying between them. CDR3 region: CASRPDRPEAEAFF. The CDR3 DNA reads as TGTGCCAGCAGGCCCGACAGACCTGAGGCTGAAGCTTTCTTT.

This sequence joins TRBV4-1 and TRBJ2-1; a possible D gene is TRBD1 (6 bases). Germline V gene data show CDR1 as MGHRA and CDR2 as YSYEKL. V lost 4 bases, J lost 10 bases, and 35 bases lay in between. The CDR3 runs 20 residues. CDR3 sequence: CASSRTSGDRYYYKSIEQFF. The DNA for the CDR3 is TGCGCCAGCAGCCGAACCTCAGGGGACCGATACTACTACAAGTCTATAGAGCAGTTCTTC.

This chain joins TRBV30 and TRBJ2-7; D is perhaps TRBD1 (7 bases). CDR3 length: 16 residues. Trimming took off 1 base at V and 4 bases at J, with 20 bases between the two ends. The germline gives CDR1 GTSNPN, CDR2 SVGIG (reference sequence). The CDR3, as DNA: TGTGCCTGGAGTGGGGTCGCAGGGGGGACCTATTACGAGCAGTACTTC. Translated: CAWSGVAGGTYYEQYF.

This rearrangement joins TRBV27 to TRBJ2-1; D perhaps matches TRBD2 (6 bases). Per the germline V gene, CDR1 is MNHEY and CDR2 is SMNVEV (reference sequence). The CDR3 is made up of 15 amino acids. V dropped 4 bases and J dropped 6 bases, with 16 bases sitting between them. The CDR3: CASSWGELAPNEQFF. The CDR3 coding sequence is TGTGCCAGCAGTTGGGGGGAACTAGCCCCCAATGAGCAGTTCTTC.

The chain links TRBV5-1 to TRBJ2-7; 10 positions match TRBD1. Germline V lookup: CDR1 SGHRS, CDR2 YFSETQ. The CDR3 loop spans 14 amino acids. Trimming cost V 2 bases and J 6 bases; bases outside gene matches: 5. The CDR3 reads CASSFDRGRSEQYF. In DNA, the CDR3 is TGCGCCAGCAGCTTCGACAGGGGGCGCAGCGAGCAGTACTTC.

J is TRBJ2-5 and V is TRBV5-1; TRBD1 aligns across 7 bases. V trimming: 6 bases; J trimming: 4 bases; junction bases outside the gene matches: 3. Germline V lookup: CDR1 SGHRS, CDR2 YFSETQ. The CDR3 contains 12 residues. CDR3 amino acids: CASNYRGETQYF. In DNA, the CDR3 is TGCGCCAGCAACTACAGGGGAGAGACCCAGTACTTC.

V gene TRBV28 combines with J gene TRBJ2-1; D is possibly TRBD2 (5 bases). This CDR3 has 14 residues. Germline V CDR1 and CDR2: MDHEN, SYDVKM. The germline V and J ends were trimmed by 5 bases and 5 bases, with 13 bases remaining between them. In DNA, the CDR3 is TGTGCCAGCAGTCCCCCGAGCGGACACAATGAGCAGTTCTTC. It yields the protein CASSPPSGHNEQFF.

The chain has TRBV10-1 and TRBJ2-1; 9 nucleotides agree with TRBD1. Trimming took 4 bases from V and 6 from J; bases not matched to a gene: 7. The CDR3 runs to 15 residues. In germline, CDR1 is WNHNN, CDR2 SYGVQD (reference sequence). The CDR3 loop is CASSGPGQGVNEQFF. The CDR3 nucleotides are TGCGCCAGCAGTGGGCCGGGACAGGGAGTCAATGAGCAGTTCTTC.

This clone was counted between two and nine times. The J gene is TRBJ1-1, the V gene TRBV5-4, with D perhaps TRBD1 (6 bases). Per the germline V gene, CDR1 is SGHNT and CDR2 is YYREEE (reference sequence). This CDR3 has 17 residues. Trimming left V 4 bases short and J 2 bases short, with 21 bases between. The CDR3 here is CASSAPRAGDSNTEAFF. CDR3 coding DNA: TGTGCCAGCAGCGCGCCCCGGGCAGGGGATAGCAACACTGAAGCTTTCTTT.